This TCR beta chain was sequenced for a study of T cell repertoires in cytomegalovirus infection (dated by TCRdb to about 2019). Background for the entire study: The HLA type of each donor mattered for the analysis, because public TCR beta signatures pointed to carriage of CMV infection along with the matching HLA type. The study at large found these results: Cumulative frequency of public TCR beta family members discriminated carriers of CMV infection plus the relevant HLA type in this cohort and an independent roughly 340-donor cohort. The ex vivo response was dominated by HLA-C-restricted CMV-specific TCR beta clonotypes, and the single most frequent clonotype in two of eight donors was supplied by these HLA-C-restricted clonotypes.

This clonotype was counted a few times. This receptor's antigen is unknown. Base qualities are not recorded, but no much larger clone differs from it by a single base. Trimming costs V 5 bases and J 0 bases, and their ends lie 11 bases apart. Measured from the cysteine to the phenylalanine, the CDR3 is 14 residues long. Just the 42-base CDR3 DNA is kept, in frame starting at base 1. From a lookup of the germline V gene (reference sequence), CDR1 and CDR2 are SGHKS and YYEKEE. Data came from an Illumina HiSeq 1500. TCRdb reprocessing: public reads trimmed at Q25 with fastp, clones called with MiXCR, in-frame beta chains kept. For every CDR3 protein sequence, its rows merge into one entry that carries the most common genes and DNA. The table for this sample lists some 57,000 distinct CDR3 sequences; around 34% of them were counted only once. The ten largest clones represent about 74% of the sample.

Recombination linked TRBV5-5 to TRBJ1-1; tentative D gene TRBD1, with 6 bases matching. The TCR comes from a human donor in good health (CMV status not recorded). Some clones in this sample may be carry-over from other donors' samples. The sequencing sample was made of PBMCs, sequenced either directly or after in vitro stimulation (not recorded which). The base sequence is TGTGCCAGCAGGAGGGACACATTGAACACTGAAGCTTTCTTT. Translation gives CASRRDTLNTEAFF.